This is a list of T cell receptor beta chains from one sample in a study of T-cell memory formation after mild COVID-19. Using its own MiXCR run on the 5' RACE reads, TCRdb lists one record per CDR3 protein. The sample lists 580,000 or so distinct CDR3 sequences, roughly a sixth seen once, with about 8.1% in the top ten. What was sequenced was PBMCs or a T cell subset sorted from them (not recorded which). The receptor set was obtained from an adult woman who had mild COVID-19 (a few samples of this study predate the infection). Cell type and time point are not known. Both conserved end residues are trimmed from each CDR3. Fields, in order: J gene, V gene, clone size, CDR3 protein. Clone size is stated in some rows and not others, as once, few, many or a class when expanded.

>TRBJ1-5|TRBV5-1|few
ASSLGATEGQPQH
>TRBJ2-1|TRBV5-1|few
ASSSGTALNNEQF
>TRBJ1-2|TRBV11-2|few
ASSPTGGSYGYT
>TRBJ1-2|TRBV30|NA
AWSTGQGSYT
>TRBJ1-2|TRBV7-6|NA
ASSLEGQGKGYT
>TRBJ2-3|TRBV20-1|NA
SAQKAGPTDTQY
>TRBJ2-7|TRBV5-5|NA
ASSQTFQSYEQY
>TRBJ2-2|TRBV7-6|NA
ASSSTTLGDTGELF
>TRBJ2-2|TRBV7-2|few
ASSLAGSGGTGELF
>TRBJ1-5|TRBV19|few
ASSTRAASNQPQH
>TRBJ2-7|TRBV19|few
ASMGLAGGSAQ
>TRBJ1-1|TRBV6-5|once
ASRRQGRNTEAF
>TRBJ1-1|TRBV6-1|few
ASSGTGSIAEAF
>TRBJ2-1|TRBV7-6|NA
ASSLEGRSSYNEQF
>TRBJ2-2|TRBV7-8|few
ASSFVTNTGELF
>TRBJ1-1|TRBV27|few
ASSLSKLGVEAF
>TRBJ1-2|TRBV19|NA
ASSIRRDAVLYGYT
>TRBJ2-2|TRBV12-3/TRBV12-4|NA
ASSSPGGLAGTGELF
>TRBJ2-1|TRBV7-8|NA
ASSPGTIQYNEQF
>TRBJ2-5|TRBV9|NA
ASSAIGAGGGRETQY
>TRBJ1-2|TRBV3-1|NA
ASSQATSGTENYGYT
>TRBJ1-2|TRBV18|NA
ASPGILPGYT
>TRBJ2-4|TRBV11-2|NA
ASRNYREVTKNIQY
>TRBJ2-5|TRBV3-1|NA
ASSHAKGGGPQETQY
>TRBJ2-3|TRBV29-1|NA
SVDLSLTDTQY
>TRBJ2-7|TRBV7-9|NA
ASSPRETSDEQY
>TRBJ2-5|TRBV5-1|few
ASSGTVETQY
>TRBJ1-1|TRBV12-5|NA
ASGLVLGQGGNTEAF
>TRBJ2-7|TRBV7-9|NA
ASSSYSGPFSYEQY